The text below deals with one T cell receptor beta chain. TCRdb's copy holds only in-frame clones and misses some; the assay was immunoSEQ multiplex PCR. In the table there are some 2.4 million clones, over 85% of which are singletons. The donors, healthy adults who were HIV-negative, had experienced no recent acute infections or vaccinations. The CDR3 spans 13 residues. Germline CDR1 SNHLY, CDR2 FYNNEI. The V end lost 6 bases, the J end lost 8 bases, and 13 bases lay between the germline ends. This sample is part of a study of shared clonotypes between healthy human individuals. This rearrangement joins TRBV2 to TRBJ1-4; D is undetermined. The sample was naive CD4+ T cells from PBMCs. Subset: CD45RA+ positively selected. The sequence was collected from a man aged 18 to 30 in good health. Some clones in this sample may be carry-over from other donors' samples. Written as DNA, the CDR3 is TGTGCCAGCAGCCAATACAGATCGGAAAAACTGTTTTTT. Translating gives CASSQYRSEKLFF.